This TCR beta chain was sequenced for a study of T cell clones after liver transplantation. Background on the study: A pre-transplant mixed lymphocyte reaction with TCRbeta sequencing defined graft-donor-reactive clones followed in post-transplant blood. Three of eight recipients were HCV-positive; others had non-autoimmune, non-viral indications. Without induction therapy, subjects received standard immunosuppression until 12-24 months post-transplant. Study results and caveats: Low donor cell numbers restricted donor-reactive repertoire measurement in a couple of subjects.

Remarks on this clone: Antigen specificity is unknown.

Trimming pared 2 bases from V and 3 bases from J, leaving 11 bases between. This CDR3 is 14 amino acids long. The V gene's germline CDR1 is SGHNT and CDR2 YYREEE (reference sequence). TCRdb keeps only in-frame clones here, not all; method: immunoSEQ multiplex PCR. The sample has tens of thousands of clones; around 95% are singletons. This chain joins TRBV5-4 and TRBJ1-2; possibly TRBD1 for D (6 bases). This receptor was obtained from a human patient who received a liver transplant. Some T cells may have originated in the graft donor. The sequenced sample was CD8+ T cells from blood, obtained 12 months after liver transplant. The CDR3 DNA reads TGTGCCAGCAGCTTAGGGGGGCTAGACTATGGCTACACCTTC. Amino acids: CASSLGGLDYGYTF.